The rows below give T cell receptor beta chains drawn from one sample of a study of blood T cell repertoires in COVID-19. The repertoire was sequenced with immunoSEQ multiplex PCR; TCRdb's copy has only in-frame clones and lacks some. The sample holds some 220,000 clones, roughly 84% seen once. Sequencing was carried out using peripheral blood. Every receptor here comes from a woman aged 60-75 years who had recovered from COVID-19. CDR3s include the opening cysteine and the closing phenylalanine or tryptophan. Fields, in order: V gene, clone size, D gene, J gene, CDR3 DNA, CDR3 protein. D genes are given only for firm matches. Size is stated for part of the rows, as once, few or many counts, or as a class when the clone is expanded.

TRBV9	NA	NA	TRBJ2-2	TGTGCCAGCAGCCCCCGTGGGACATCGAACACCGGGGAGCTGTTTTTT	CASSPRGTSNTGELFF
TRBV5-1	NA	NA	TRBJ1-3	TGCGCCAGCAGCTCTACACCACAGGGATCCTCTGGAAACACCATATATTTT	CASSSTPQGSSGNTIYF
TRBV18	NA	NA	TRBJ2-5	TGTGCCAGCTCACCACGACTACGCGAGACCCAGTACTTC	CASSPRLRETQYF
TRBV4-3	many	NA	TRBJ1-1	TGCGCCAGCAGCCAAGATCGGGGGGCCGATGAAGCTTTCTTT	CASSQDRGADEAFF
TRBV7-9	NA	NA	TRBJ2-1	TGTGCCAGCAGCCGTTCGGATGAGCAGTTCTTC	CASSRSDEQFF
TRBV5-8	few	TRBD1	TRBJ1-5	TGTGCCAGCAGCTCACAGGGGTGGAATCAGCCCCAGCATTTT	CASSSQGWNQPQHF
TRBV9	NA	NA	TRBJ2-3	TGTGCCAGCAGCGTCGGCTGGGGGCACCCAGATACGCAGTATTTT	CASSVGWGHPDTQYF
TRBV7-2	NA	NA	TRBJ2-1	TGTGCCAGCAGCTTAGTACGGCAGGGGCCCAATGAGCAGTTCTTC	CASSLVRQGPNEQFF
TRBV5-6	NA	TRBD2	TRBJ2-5	TGTGCCAGCAGCCCGACTAGCGGGGCCCAAGAGACCCAGTACTTC	CASSPTSGAQETQYF
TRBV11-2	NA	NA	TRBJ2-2	TGTGCCAGCAGTCCAGCGGGCCCCGCCGGGGAGCTGTTTTTT	CASSPAGPAGELFF
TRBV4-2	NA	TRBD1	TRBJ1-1	TGTGCCAGCAGCCAAGATCTAGGACAGGGGGGATTGAACACTGAAGCTTTCTTT	CASSQDLGQGGLNTEAFF
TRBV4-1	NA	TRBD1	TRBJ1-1	TGCGCCAGCAGCCAAGAATGGACAGGGGGCACTGAAGCTTTCTTT	CASSQEWTGGTEAFF
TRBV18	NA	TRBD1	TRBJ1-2	TGTGCCAGCTCGGAGGGACAGGATGGCTACACCTTC	CASSEGQDGYTF
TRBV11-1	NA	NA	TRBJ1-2	TGTGCCAGCAGCCCGGGTCAGGGGAACTATGGCTACACCTTC	CASSPGQGNYGYTF
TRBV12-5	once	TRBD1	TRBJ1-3	TGTGCTAGTGGTCGACAGGGAACATATGGAAACACCATATATTTT	CASGRQGTYGNTIYF
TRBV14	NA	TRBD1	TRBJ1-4	TGTGCCAGCAGCCCCCGACAGGGGACGGATGAAAAACTGTTTTTT	CASSPRQGTDEKLFF
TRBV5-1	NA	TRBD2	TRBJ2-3	TGCGCCAGCAGCACCGGACTAGCGGGGCTTAGCACAGATACGCAGTATTTT	CASSTGLAGLSTDTQYF
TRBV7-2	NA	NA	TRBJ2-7	TGTGCCAGCAGCTCTGGACAGCCCTACGAGCAGTACTTC	CASSSGQPYEQYF
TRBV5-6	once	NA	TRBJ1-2	TGTGCCAGCAGTATAACAGCTAACTATGGCTACACCTTC	CASSITANYGYTF
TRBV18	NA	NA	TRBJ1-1	TGTGCCAGCTCACGAGGCAGGAACACTGAAGCTTTCTTT	CASSRGRNTEAFF
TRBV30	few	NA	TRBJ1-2	TGTGCCTGGAGTGTACACAGGGTCTATGGCTACACCTTC	CAWSVHRVYGYTF
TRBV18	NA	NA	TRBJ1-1	TGTGCCAGCTCACCATTTGGGGGCGTGGGCACTGAAGCTTTCTTT	CASSPFGGVGTEAFF
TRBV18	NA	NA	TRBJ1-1	TGTGCCAGCTCAATTGGGTCGAGGACTGAAGCTTTCTTT	CASSIGSRTEAFF
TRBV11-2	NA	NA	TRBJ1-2	TGTGCCAGCAGCTTAGGGACAGAACCAAGGGCGTACTATGGCTACACCTTC	CASSLGTEPRAYYGYTF
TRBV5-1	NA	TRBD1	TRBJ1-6	TGCGCCAGCAGCTATGGGACAGGGGACACCCTTTCAGATTCACCCCTCCACTTT	CASSYGTGDTLSDSPLHF
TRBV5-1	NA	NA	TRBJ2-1	TGCGCCAGCAGCTTGGGACACAGTCCAGATGAGCAGTTCTTC	CASSLGHSPDEQFF
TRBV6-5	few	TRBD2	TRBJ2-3	TGTGCCAGCAGTTCACTTAGCGGGGGGGCGGGAGATACGCAGTATTTT	CASSSLSGGAGDTQYF
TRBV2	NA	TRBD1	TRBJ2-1	TGTGCCAGCAGGAAAGTAGGGGACAGGGATTCGATCTTC	CASRKVGDRDSIF
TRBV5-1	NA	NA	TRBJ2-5	TGCGCCAGCAGCTACAGGGAGACCCAGTACTTC	CASSYRETQYF
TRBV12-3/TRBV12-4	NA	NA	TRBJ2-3	TGTGCCAGCAGTTCAGGCACAGATACGCAGTATTTT	CASSSGTDTQYF
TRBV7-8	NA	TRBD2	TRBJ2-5	TGTGCCAGCAGCTTCGGGGGGGTGTACCAAGAGACCCAGTACTTC	CASSFGGVYQETQYF
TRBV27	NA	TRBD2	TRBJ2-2	TGTGCCAGCACTCCCCTAGCGGGGGGCCCTTTTAGCGGGGAGCTGTTTTTT	CASTPLAGGPFSGELFF
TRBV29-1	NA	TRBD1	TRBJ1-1	TGCAGCGGATACCGACAGGGGATGAACACTGAAGCTTTCTTT	CSGYRQGMNTEAFF
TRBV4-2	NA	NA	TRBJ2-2	TGTGCCAGCAGCCAAGAAGTAAGACAGTACACCGGGGAGCTGTTTTTT	CASSQEVRQYTGELFF
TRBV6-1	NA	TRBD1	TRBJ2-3	TGTGCCAGCAGTGACCGACAGGGGGCAGATACGCAGTATTTT	CASSDRQGADTQYF
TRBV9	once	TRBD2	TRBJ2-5	TGTGCCAGCAGCGTAGATCCTAGCGGGGGGGCGGAGACCCAGTACTTC	CASSVDPSGGAETQYF
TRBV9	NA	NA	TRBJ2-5	TGTGCCAGCAGCGGTGATTGGGGCGGAGAGACCCAGTACTTC	CASSGDWGGETQYF
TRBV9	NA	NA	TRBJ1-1	TGTGCCAGCACCAAGGGGGTGGCTCCTTCTGAAGCTTTCTTT	CASTKGVAPSEAFF
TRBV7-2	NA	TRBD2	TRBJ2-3	TGTGCCAGCAGTCCGGATACTAGCGGGGGTGGAGATACGCAGTATTTT	CASSPDTSGGGDTQYF
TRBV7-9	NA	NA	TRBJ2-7	TGTGCCAGCGGCACATCCTACGAGCAGTACTTC	CASGTSYEQYF
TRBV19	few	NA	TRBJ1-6	TGTGCCAGTAGTTCCCTTGACGCGGGGTCCTATAATTCACCCCTCCACTTT	CASSSLDAGSYNSPLHF
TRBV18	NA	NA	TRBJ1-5	TGTGCCAGCTCACCCACCACAAGCCTTGTAGGAGATCAGCCCCAGCATTTT	CASSPTTSLVGDQPQHF
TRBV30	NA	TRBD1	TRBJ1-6	TGTGCCTGGAGTCCCCCGACCGCAGGGGGCGGACCCCTCCACTTT	CAWSPPTAGGGPLHF
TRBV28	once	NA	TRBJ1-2	TGTGCCAGCGAGGCAGTTAACTATGGCTACACCTTC	CASEAVNYGYTF
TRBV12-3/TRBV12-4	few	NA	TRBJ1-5	TGTGCCAGCGGGGGCGGCAGGGCCCAGCATTTT	CASGGGRAQHF
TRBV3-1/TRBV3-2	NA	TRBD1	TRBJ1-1	TGTGCCAGCAGCCAAGTAGTACAGGGGGTAGCTTTCTTT	CASSQVVQGVAFF
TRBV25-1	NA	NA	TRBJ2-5	TGTGCCAGCAGTGAATATAACAACCAAGAGACCCAGTACTTC	CASSEYNNQETQYF
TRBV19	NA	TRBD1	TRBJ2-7	TGTGCCAGTAGCTCCGACAGGGCAAAGCAGTACTTC	CASSSDRAKQYF
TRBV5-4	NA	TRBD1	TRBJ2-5	TGTGCCAGCAGCCAAGTCACAGGGGGACAGGAGACCCAGTACTTC	CASSQVTGGQETQYF
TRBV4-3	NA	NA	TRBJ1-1	TGCGCCAGCAGCCAAGATCCGGCAGGCCCTGAAGCTTTCTTT	CASSQDPAGPEAFF
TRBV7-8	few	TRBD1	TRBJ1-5	TGTGCCAGCAGCTTAGCGGTTTTTCGACAGGGACGTCAGCCCCAGCATTTT	CASSLAVFRQGRQPQHF
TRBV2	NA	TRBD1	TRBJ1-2	TGTGCCAGAGGGACAGCCCGTGGCTATGGCTACACCTTC	CARGTARGYGYTF
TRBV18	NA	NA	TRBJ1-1	TGTGCCAGCTCACCACCCGACATTACGACTGAAGCTTTCTTT	CASSPPDITTEAFF
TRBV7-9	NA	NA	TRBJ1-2	TGTGCCAGCAGCTTCAGGGAGGAAGGCTACACCTTC	CASSFREEGYTF
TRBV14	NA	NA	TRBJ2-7	TGTGCCAGCAGCCTAGGGGGGGGAACCTACGAGCAGTACTTC	CASSLGGGTYEQYF
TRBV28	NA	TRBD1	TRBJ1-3	TGTGCCAGCAGCCCTCCGACAGGGCCTAGCTCTGGAAACACCATATATTTT	CASSPPTGPSSGNTIYF
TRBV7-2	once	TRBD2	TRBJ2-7	TGTGCCAGCAGCTTAGTCCACGGGGGGGTGTACGAGCAGTACTTC	CASSLVHGGVYEQYF
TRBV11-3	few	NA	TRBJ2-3	TGTGCCAGCAGCTCCGGGGACACAGATACGCAGTATTTT	CASSSGDTDTQYF
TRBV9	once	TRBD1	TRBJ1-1	TGTGCCAGCAGCTCGAGACAGGGCCCAAGGACTGAAGCTTTCTTT	CASSSRQGPRTEAFF
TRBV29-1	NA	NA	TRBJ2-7	TGCAGCGTTCTCTGGAGCTCCTACGAGCAGTACTTC	CSVLWSSYEQYF